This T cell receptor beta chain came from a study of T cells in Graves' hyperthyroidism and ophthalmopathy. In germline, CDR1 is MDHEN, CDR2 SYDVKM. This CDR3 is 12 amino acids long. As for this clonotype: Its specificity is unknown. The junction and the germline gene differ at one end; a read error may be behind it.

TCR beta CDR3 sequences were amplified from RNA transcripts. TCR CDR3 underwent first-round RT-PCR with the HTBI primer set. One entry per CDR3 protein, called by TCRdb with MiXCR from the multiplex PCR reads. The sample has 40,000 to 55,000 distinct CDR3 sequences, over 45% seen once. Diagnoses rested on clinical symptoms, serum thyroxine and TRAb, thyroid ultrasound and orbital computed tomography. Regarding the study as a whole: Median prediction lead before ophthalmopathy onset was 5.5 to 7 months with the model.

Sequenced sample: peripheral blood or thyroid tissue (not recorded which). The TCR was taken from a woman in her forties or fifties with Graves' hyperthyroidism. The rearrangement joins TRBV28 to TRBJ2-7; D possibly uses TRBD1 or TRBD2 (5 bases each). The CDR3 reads CATWGSGYGQYF. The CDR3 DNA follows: TGTGCCACGTGGGGGTCCGGCTACGGGCAGTACTTC.